This TCR beta chain derives from a study of T cells in AML relapse after transplant (dated by TCRdb to between 2018 and 2021). About the study as a whole: The remission controls were clinically matched patients who stayed in long-term complete remission and had follow-up of more than 3 years. Remission samples were bone marrow collected about 1 year after HSCT from patients who maintained complete remission. In this retrospective study, inhibitory receptor expression and TCR repertoires of bone marrow T cells were examined in patients given allogeneic HSCT for myeloid malignancy. What the study reported, not specific to this receptor: TCR repertoire comparisons rested on very few samples, with only a few individuals per group for unsorted bone marrow.

The method was PCR. A modified RACE PCR protocol, rather than multiplex PCR, was used to amplify TCR alpha and beta chains from RNA. The libraries were sequenced on an Illumina MiSeq, and sample-specific barcode combinations were used to demultiplex the raw reads. The authors' analysis ran thus. TCR clonotypes were identified from the sequencing reads using MiXCR software. TCRdb ran its own pipeline on the public reads, namely fastp trimming at Q25 and MiXCR clone calling, and kept in-frame beta chains. Identical CDR3 proteins give one entry, which carries the most common genes and DNA. The authors' filters were not applied to this entry. The sample contains about 3,500 distinct CDR3 sequences, approximately 11% of them found a single time. The ten largest make up 32% of the sample. This clonotype was seen many times. What this receptor recognizes is not known. No base quality information exists; no much larger clone differs at one position.

CDR1 and CDR2, looked up from the germline V gene (reference sequence), are MNHEY and SMNVEV. Cut back by 6 bases and 7 bases, the V and J ends lie 15 bases apart. Including the terminal cysteine and phenylalanine, the CDR3 comprises 14 residues. Only CDR3 DNA remains: 42 bases, in frame from the first base. The chain couples TRBV27 to TRBJ1-4; confidence is insufficient to name the D gene. Sequences were derived from bone marrow, either the whole sample or a sorted T cell fraction (not recorded which), sampled in complete remission. The receptor was derived from a human donor who had a stem cell transplant for acute myeloid leukemia. Some T cells present after a transplant may be cells of the graft donor. The nucleotide sequence is given as TGTGCCAGCAGAGAGATCCCCCGGGGTGAAAAACTGTTTTTT. Its amino acids are CASREIPRGEKLFF.